Reported below is one TCR beta chain. Germline assignment: CDR1 KGHSH and CDR2 LQKENI. The junction had 5 bases not matched to a gene; V was cut back by 1 base and J by 1 base. The CDR3 runs to 17 residues. Original methodology: By means of reference gene primer amplification, nucleated cell counts were estimated. Clones were sequenced by immunoSEQ multiplex PCR, and TCRdb holds only the in-frame ones, with some missing. D and trimming come from the DNA, and the V and J calls and clone size come from that table. In the table there are more than 60,000 clones, approximately 85% of which are singletons. The data originate from a study of blood T cell repertoires in COVID-19. Seattle's enrolled individuals joined amid active infection and were then monitored longitudinally.

The clonotype comes from a woman aged 55-75 years with COVID-19, enrolled during active disease. This chain links TRBV18 with TRBJ1-2; 11 bases are a match to TRBD1. What was sequenced was peripheral blood. CDR3 loop: CASSPRTGGDFNYGYTF. In DNA form, the CDR3 reads TGTGCCAGCTCACCACGGACAGGGGGCGATTTTAACTATGGCTACACCTTC.